This is a list of T cell receptor beta chains from one sample in a study of molecular identifiers for immune sequencing clone quantification. TCRdb reprocessed the PCR reads with MiXCR, giving one entry per CDR3 protein. The sample shows about half a million distinct CDR3 sequences, around 23% of them seen only once. Sequencing used naive CD8+ T cells from blood, with Jurkat cell RNA spiked in. The source of these receptors is a human donor in good health. Some libraries in this study had Jurkat cell RNA spiked in. CDR3s include the opening cysteine and the closing phenylalanine or tryptophan. The D gene is left open where the match is weak. Clone size, where shown, is once, few, many, or a class for clones that have expanded.

v_call	d_call	cdr3_length	clone_size	j_call	cdr3_nt	cdr3_aa
TRBV29-1	.	13	few	TRBJ2-1	TGCAGCGTTGAAGGGTTCGCCTACAATGAGCAGTTCTTC	CSVEGFAYNEQFF
TRBV7-2	TRBD2	19	.	TRBJ2-2	TGTGCCAGCAGCCCCCTAGGGACTAGCGGGGGGCGGGTCACCGGGGAGCTGTTTTTT	CASSPLGTSGGRVTGELFF
TRBV27	.	14	.	TRBJ2-7	TGTGCCAGCAGTTTAGCGGGCACACGGTACGAGCAGTACTTC	CASSLAGTRYEQYF
TRBV2	.	17	many	TRBJ1-2	TGTGCCAGCAGTGAAGGGGCAGGGGCCCCCTTTAACTATGGCTACACCTTC	CASSEGAGAPFNYGYTF
TRBV12-3/TRBV12-4	.	13	.	TRBJ2-1	TGTGCCAGCAGTTTCCCCGGCGAAGATGAGCAGTTCTTC	CASSFPGEDEQFF
TRBV7-9	.	13	many	TRBJ2-7	TGCGCCAGCAGCTTGGGTCGGGGCTACGAGCAGTACTTC	CASSLGRGYEQYF
TRBV12-3/TRBV12-4	TRBD2	17	few	TRBJ2-2	TGTGCCAGCAGTTTAGAACTAGCGGGGGGGCGCACCGGGGAGCTGTTTTTT	CASSLELAGGRTGELFF
TRBV29-1	.	11	many	TRBJ1-1	TGCAGCGGAGAAAGGGTGGCTGAAGCTTTCTTT	CSGERVAEAFF
TRBV18	.	16	few	TRBJ1-1	TGTGCCAGCTCCGTTCCCGGGGCAAGGTATAACACTGAAGCTTTCTTT	CASSVPGARYNTEAFF
TRBV5-1	TRBD1	13	.	TRBJ2-7	TGCGCCAGCAGCATTACAGGGGCCTACGAGCAGTACTTC	CASSITGAYEQYF